This paragraph reports one T cell receptor delta chain. The CDR3 extends over 20 amino acids. This entry comes from a study of gamma-delta chains in newborns, infants, children. Study overall: Microbial exposure reportedly drives polyclonal innate γδ T cell expansion after birth.

TCRdb re-called clones from the reads using CATT. The table shows under 7,000 delta-chain clones, with about 11% occurring only once. This sequence originates from a child who was a newborn, infant or young child, either healthy, febrile or measles-vaccinated (not recorded which). The sequencing input was blood. No V gene was called, and the J gene is TRDJ1; the tabulated D call, TRDD3, remains unverified against the DNA. CDR3: CACDTQGLVTGEGYTDKLIF. The DNA of the CDR3 is TGTGCCTGTGACACGCAAGGCCTGGTTACTGGGGAGGGTTACACCGATAAACTCATCTTT.